The sequence of this T cell receptor (beta chain) was determined in a study of early T cells in non-severe SARS-CoV-2 infection. The wider study: Chains from this unsorted whole-blood bulk RNA could not be paired.

A few counts support this clonotype. Its target is not known. Points from the study as a whole: Matches to VDJdb favored anti-spike CD8 responses and missed private and CD4 specificities.

J gave up 6 bases and V 4 bases, and 1 base lay outside the gene matches. The CDR3 covers 11 residues. Per the germline V gene, CDR1 is SQVTM and CDR2 is ANQGSEA. Researchers attached unique molecular identifiers to individual cDNA molecules. TCRdb used MiXCR to reprocess the 5' RACE reads, holding one entry per CDR3 protein. This sample has about 97,000 distinct CDR3 sequences; around 13% occur once, and the top ten carry approximately 6%. Sequencing used whole blood. This rearrangement joins TRBV29-1 to TRBJ2-3, with 7 bases identical to TRBD2. The TCR comes from an adult who was a healthcare worker with PCR-confirmed SARS-CoV-2 infection or an uninfected control (not recorded which). The CDR3 region is CSVGRGDTQYF. DNA of the CDR3: TGCAGCGTTGGGCGGGGGGATACGCAGTATTTT.